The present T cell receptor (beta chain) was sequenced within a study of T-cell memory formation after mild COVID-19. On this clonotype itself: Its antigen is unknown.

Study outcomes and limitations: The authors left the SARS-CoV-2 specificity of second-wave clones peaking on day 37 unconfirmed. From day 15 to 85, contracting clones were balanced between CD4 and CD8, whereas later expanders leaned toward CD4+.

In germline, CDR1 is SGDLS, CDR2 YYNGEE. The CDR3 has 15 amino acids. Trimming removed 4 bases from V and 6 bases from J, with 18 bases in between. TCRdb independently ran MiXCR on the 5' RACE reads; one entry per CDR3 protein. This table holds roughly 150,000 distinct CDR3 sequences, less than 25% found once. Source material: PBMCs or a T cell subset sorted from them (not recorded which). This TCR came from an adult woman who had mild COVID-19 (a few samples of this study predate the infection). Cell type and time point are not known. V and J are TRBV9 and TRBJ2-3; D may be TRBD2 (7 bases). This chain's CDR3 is CASSPMWGGLDTQYF. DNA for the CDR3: TGTGCCAGCAGCCCCATGTGGGGGGGCTTGGATACGCAGTATTTT.